This T cell receptor beta chain was sequenced for a study of vaccination and CD4 T cells after COVID-19. Oncomine TCR Beta short-read sequencing was applied to DNA from cultured CD4+ T cells. Cultured CD4+ T cells yielded the extracted genomic DNA. TCRdb reprocessed the PCR reads with MiXCR, giving one entry per CDR3 protein. The sample yields about 20,000 distinct CDR3 sequences, under 80% seen once. Germline lookup yields CDR1 MRHNA and CDR2 SNTAGT. This CDR3 spans 15 amino acids. V lost 4 bases, J lost 5 bases, and 7 bases stayed unmatched. The study, taken as a whole, reports: Analysis of convalescent patients found that 304 of 307 vaccine-specific clones were spike mono-reactive.

Comment on this clonotype: Its antigen is currently unknown.

Treatment described: roughly 11-day PBMC culture with coronavirus spike peptide pools or control peptides (ViraFEST assay). ViraFEST relied on peptide pools to expand antigen-specific T cells; the TCRs were sequenced afterward. After around ten days of culture, CD4+ T cells were negatively selected. This TCR came from a human donor who had recovered from COVID-19. V is TRBV6-4 and J is TRBJ1-1, with 10 bases matching TRBD1. The sample consisted of CD4+ T cells from blood, cultured in vitro. The CDR3 bases are TGTGCCAGCAGTGCCCAGACAGGGGGCGAGACTGAAGCTTTCTTT. Amino acid sequence: CASSAQTGGETEAFF.